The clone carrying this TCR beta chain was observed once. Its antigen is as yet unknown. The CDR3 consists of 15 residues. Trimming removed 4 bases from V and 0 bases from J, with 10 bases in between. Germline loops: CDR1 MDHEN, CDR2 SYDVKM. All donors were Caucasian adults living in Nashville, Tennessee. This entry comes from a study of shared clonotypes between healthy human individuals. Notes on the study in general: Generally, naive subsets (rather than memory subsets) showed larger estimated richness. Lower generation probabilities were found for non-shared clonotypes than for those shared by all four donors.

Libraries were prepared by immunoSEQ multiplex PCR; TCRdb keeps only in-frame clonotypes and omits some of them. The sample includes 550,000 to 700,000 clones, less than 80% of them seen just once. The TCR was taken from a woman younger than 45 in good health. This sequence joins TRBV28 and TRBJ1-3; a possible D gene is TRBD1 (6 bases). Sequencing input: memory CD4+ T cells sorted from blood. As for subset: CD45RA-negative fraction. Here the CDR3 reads CASSSFRGSGNTIYF. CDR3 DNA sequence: TGTGCCAGCAGTTCCTTCAGGGGCTCTGGAAACACCATATATTTT.